A single sample gave rise to the 25 T cell receptor beta chains below, sequenced in a study of cytomegalovirus exposure and HLA in healthy donors (dated by TCRdb to about 2017). Receptor libraries were prepared by the immunoSEQ multiplex PCR assay. The multiplex PCR relied on a mix of 60 forward primers for TCR Vbeta segments and 13 reverse primers for TCR Jbeta segments. TCRdb took over this immuneACCESS table, retaining in-frame rearrangements with V and J assigned. Such tables are incomplete; in checked studies, under half of the missing clones stem from an unresolved V gene, and the remainder is unexplained. Present in this sample are 160,000 or so clones, less than 80% of which were seen just once. Of the sample, about 0.72% falls within the top ten clones. The sequencing input was PBMCs. The source of these receptors is a woman between 35 and 50 years old in good health and CMV-seronegative.

J is TRBJ2-7 and V is TRBV4-2; no reliable D call. Germline-derived CDR1 and CDR2 are LGHNA and YNFKEQ. V lost 1 base and J 7 bases, leaving 8 bases between the germline ends. The CDR3 has 12 amino acids. The CDR3 DNA sequence: TGTGCCAGCAGCCAAGTCCCTAGGGAGCAGTACTTC. Its translation: CASSQVPREQYF.

The rearrangement joins TRBV6-5 to TRBJ1-2, with a tentative D call TRBD1 (6 bases). V dropped 0 bases and J dropped 3 bases, with 11 bases sitting between them. The CDR3 has 15 residues. Germline V gene lookup returns CDR1 MNHEY and CDR2 SVGAGI. This CDR3 reads CASSYSGRGDYGYTF. CDR3 DNA sequence: TGTGCCAGCAGTTACTCTGGCAGGGGTGACTATGGCTACACCTTC.

The chain has TRBV6-5 and TRBJ2-2; D unresolved. V dropped 1 base and J dropped 4 bases, with 10 bases sitting between them. The CDR3 runs to 15 residues. CDR1 MNHEY and CDR2 SVGAGI come from the germline V gene. The CDR3: CASSYFAVTTGELFF. The CDR3 DNA reads TGTGCCAGCAGTTACTTCGCGGTAACCACCGGGGAGCTGTTTTTT.

V and J are TRBV5-1 and TRBJ2-1, with a weak D call TRBD2 (6 bases). Germline V lookup: CDR1 SGHRS, CDR2 YFSETQ. The V and J ends lost 4 bases and 0 bases respectively, with 14 bases between them. The CDR3 totals 16 residues. Written as DNA, the CDR3 is TGCGCCAGCAGCGTCGGACTACTCAGCTCCTACAATGAGCAGTTCTTC. This gives the protein CASSVGLLSSYNEQFF.

V usage is TRBV7-9 and J usage is TRBJ1-6, with a tentative D call TRBD1 (5 bases). The V gene's germline CDR1 is SEHNR and CDR2 FQNEAQ (reference sequence). This CDR3 comprises 14 residues. V lost 2 bases to trimming and J lost 10 bases, with 12 bases between them. The CDR3 loop reads CASSLQGLESPLHF. The DNA for the CDR3 is TGTGCCAGCAGCTTACAGGGACTAGAATCACCCCTCCACTTT.

The CDR3 is CAWSLGGKDQPQHF. The CDR3 bases are TGTGCCTGGAGTCTCGGGGGGAAGGATCAGCCCCAGCATTTT. This chain links TRBV30 with TRBJ1-5; possibly TRBD1 for D (5 bases). Germline CDR1 reads GTSNPN; CDR2 reads SVGIG (reference sequence). Deletions cut 2 bases from V and 5 bases from J, with 13 bases between. The CDR3 is made up of 14 amino acids.

The rearrangement joins TRBV4-3 to TRBJ2-5; 13 positions agree with TRBD2. Germline V gene lookup returns CDR1 LGHNA and CDR2 YSLEER. This CDR3 contains 15 residues. V lost 3 bases to trimming and J lost 4 bases; unmatched junction nucleotides: 2. CDR3 sequence reads: CASSHGLAGVETQYF. CDR3 in DNA: TGCGCCAGCAGCCACGGACTAGCGGGAGTAGAGACCCAGTACTTC.

This clone was seen just once. The chain carries TRBV19 and TRBJ1-1; the D gene is possibly TRBD1 (6 bases). Looked up from germline, CDR1 is LNHDA and CDR2 is SQIVND (reference sequence). The CDR3 covers 16 residues. V gave up 7 bases and J gave up 3 bases, with 21 bases separating them. The CDR3 bases are TGTGCCAGTAAACAAGACAGGCCCGGTAGGGACACTGAAGCTTTCTTT. Residues: CASKQDRPGRDTEAFF.

The V call is TRBV15, the J call TRBJ2-5; the match to TRBD2 covers 8 bases. The J call may be mistaken, given a closer DNA end match to TRBJ2-7. Germline V gene sequence: CDR1 LNHNV, CDR2 YYDKDF (reference sequence). The CDR3 consists of 14 residues. The CDR3 nucleotides are TGTGCCACCAGTGACGAGGCGGGAGGTTACGAGCAGTACTTC. This codes for CATSDEAGGYEQYF.

The rearrangement links TRBV28 to TRBJ1-5; weak D call: TRBD1 (5 bases). The V end was cut by 11 bases, the J end by 3 bases, with 20 bases between. The germline V gene has CDR1 MDHEN and CDR2 SYDVKM. The CDR3 spans 15 residues. The CDR3 reads CAGSSPRVYNQPQHF. The CDR3 bases are TGTGCCGGATCGAGCCCCAGGGTTTACAATCAGCCCCAGCATTTT.

The chain joins TRBV5-4 to TRBJ1-2; TRBD1 matches 11 bases. CDR1 is SGHNT and CDR2 is YYREEE in the germline V gene (reference sequence). The CDR3 runs 14 residues. Trimming cost V 4 bases and J 7 bases; bases outside gene matches: 6. CDR3 in DNA: TGTGCCAGCAGCCCGGACAGGGGGCGGTGTGGCTACACCTTC. This sequence encodes CASSPDRGRCGYTF.

This chain joins TRBV2 and TRBJ1-5; maybe TRBD1 (6 bases). This CDR3 has 15 residues. The germline V and J ends were trimmed by 2 bases and 1 base, with 9 bases remaining between them. Looked up from germline, CDR1 is SNHLY and CDR2 is FYNNEI. CDR3 region: CASSEQGLSNQPQHF. For the CDR3, the DNA is TGTGCCAGCAGTGAACAGGGGTTAAGCAATCAGCCCCAGCATTTT.

CDR3 coding DNA: TGTGCCAGCAGCGTCCAGACTAGCTCGGGGGAGCAGTACTTC. Translating it yields CASSVQTSSGEQYF. The chain has TRBV9 and TRBJ2-7; 7 bases match TRBD2. From germline, CDR1 is SGDLS and CDR2 YYNGEE. The trim removed 2 bases at V and 7 bases at J, leaving 9 bases unmatched. CDR3 length: 14 residues.

The rearrangement links TRBV6-6 to TRBJ2-3, with 8 bases matching TRBD2. Trimming cost V 4 bases and J 1 base; bases outside gene matches: 4. Germline V gives CDR1 MNHNY, CDR2 SVGAGI (reference sequence). The CDR3 has 15 amino acids. DNA of the CDR3: TGTGCCAGCAGTTTGGGGCGGGGGGGCACAGATACGCAGTATTTT. Its protein product is CASSLGRGGTDTQYF.

The chain recombines TRBV4-1 with TRBJ2-3; 14 bases line up with TRBD2. Germline trimming cut 5 bases from V and 1 base from J; bases unmatched to any gene: 11. CDR3 length equals 19 residues. Germline V gene data show CDR1 as MGHRA and CDR2 as YSYEKL. CDR3 DNA sequence: TGCGCCAGCAGCGCCCGGACTAGCGGGGGGCTCATTGGCACAGATACGCAGTATTTT. Translation gives CASSARTSGGLIGTDTQYF.

The chain joins TRBV27 to TRBJ2-5; 11 nucleotides align to TRBD2. J was trimmed by 5 bases and V by 10 bases; bases with no gene match: 12. The germline V gene has CDR1 MNHEY and CDR2 SMNVEV (reference sequence). The CDR3 loop spans 15 amino acids. The CDR3 sequence: CATRFSGRAGETQYF. For the CDR3, the DNA is TGTGCCACCCGGTTTAGCGGGAGGGCCGGGGAGACCCAGTACTTC.

This clone was counted a single time. The CDR3 DNA is TGTGCCAGCAGCCCAGAGGGACAGGCGTTGTACGAGCAGTACTTC. Its translation is CASSPEGQALYEQYF. The rearrangement joins TRBV5-5 to TRBJ2-7, with TRBD1 matching 8 bases. Trimming at V came to 4 bases and at J to 4 bases, leaving 10 bases not matched to a gene. The CDR3 loop spans 15 amino acids. CDR1 SGHKS and CDR2 YYEKEE come from the germline V gene (reference sequence).

V usage is TRBV11-3 and J usage is TRBJ2-1; D is unclear. This CDR3 region has 11 residues. The V and J ends lost 3 bases and 6 bases respectively, with 3 bases between them. In germline, CDR1 is SGHNT, CDR2 YENEEA. The CDR3 region is CASSFLNEQFF. Written as DNA, the CDR3 is TGTGCCAGCAGCTTCCTCAATGAGCAGTTCTTC. Drawing the rest from reference TRBV11-3 and TRBJ2-1, the complete variable domain is EAGVVQSPRYKIIEKKQPVAFWCNPISGHNTLYWYLQNLGQGPELLIRYENEEAVDDSQLPKDRFSAERLKGVDSTLKIQPAELGDSAVYLCASSFLNEQFFGPGTRLTVL.

The chain combines TRBV4-1 with TRBJ2-3, with 7 bases lining up with TRBD2. Trimming took 1 base from V and 4 from J; bases not matched to a gene: 5. The germline gives CDR1 MGHRA, CDR2 YSYEKL. The CDR3 length is 15 residues. The CDR3 nucleotides read TGCGCCAGCAGCCAAGGAGGCGGGAGTTCAGATACGCAGTATTTT. As protein: CASSQGGGSSDTQYF.

V and J are TRBV4-2 and TRBJ2-1, with 9 bases aligning to TRBD2. CDR3 length equals 16 residues. V was clipped by 0 bases and J by 6 bases; unmatched bases: 6. The germline V gene has CDR1 LGHNA and CDR2 YNFKEQ. The CDR3 DNA reads as TGTGCCAGCAGCCAAGAGGCTAGCGGGGTGGCCAATGAGCAGTTCTTC. The encoded protein is CASSQEASGVANEQFF.

The chain is built from TRBV6-1 and TRBJ2-7; 11 nucleotides line up with TRBD2. This CDR3 has 15 amino acids. The V and J ends lost 4 bases and 3 bases, in that order; junction bases with no gene match: 5. CDR1 MNHNS and CDR2 SASEGT come from the germline V gene. The DNA for the CDR3 is TGTGCCAGCAGTGCGCCCCTAGCGGGGGGCTACGAGCAGTACTTC. Its protein is CASSAPLAGGYEQYF.

V usage is TRBV2 and J usage is TRBJ2-2; D is perhaps TRBD1 (6 bases). The germline V gene encodes CDR1 SNHLY and CDR2 FYNNEI. V lost 6 bases, J lost 0 bases, and 11 bases lay in between. The CDR3 runs 15 residues. The CDR3 reads CASRAGTSNTGELFF. The CDR3, as DNA: TGTGCCAGCAGAGCCGGGACATCGAACACCGGGGAGCTGTTTTTT.

The chain uses TRBV9 and TRBJ1-5; 8 bases are a match to TRBD1. Germline CDR1 SGDLS, CDR2 YYNGEE. The CDR3 has 19 amino acids. Trimming removed 4 bases from V and 1 base from J; junction bases left unmatched: 16. The DNA for the CDR3 is TGTGCCAGCAGCTTCCAAGGACAGGGTGGCGTTTGGAGCAATCAGCCCCAGCATTTT. Its protein is CASSFQGQGGVWSNQPQHF.

This sequence joins TRBV12-5 and TRBJ1-2; D is perhaps TRBD1 (5 bases). V was shortened by 0 bases and J by 1 base, with 15 bases between the two germline ends. In germline, CDR1 is LGHNT, CDR2 FRNRAP. This CDR3 comprises 17 residues. CDR3 region: CASGLVLGQGNNYGYTF. As DNA, the CDR3 is TGTGCTAGTGGTTTGGTACTCGGGCAGGGTAATAACTATGGCTACACCTTC.

The chain uses TRBV6-6 and TRBJ1-5; D unclear. V was cut by 0 bases and J by 4 bases, with 7 bases left in between. This CDR3 has 14 residues. CDR1 is MNHNY, CDR2 SVGAGI, per germline (reference sequence). The chain's CDR3 is CASSYSQRNQPQHF. The CDR3 DNA follows: TGTGCCAGCAGTTACTCCCAACGGAATCAGCCCCAGCATTTT.